One T cell receptor (beta chain) is described in this entry. Its matching antigen is unknown. This sequence may be a read error, since a much larger clone differs from it by one base. The CDR3 runs 12 residues. Germline CDR1 and CDR2: SGHVS and FQNEAQ. V lost 3 bases, J lost 4 bases, and 6 bases lay in between. This record belongs to a study of CD8+CD57+ T cells in acquired aplastic anemia. Across the study: On average, sorted CD4+ and CD8+ cells gave approximately 3.5 ug of DNA. Healthy donors gave about 10.8 million reads on average for CD4+ cells.

Study observations and caveats: Researchers reported that CD8+ Simpson's diversity was not significantly different in patients versus controls. There were around 28 CD8+ CDR3 sequences that occurred in both patients and controls.

TCR beta VDJ and CDR3 profiling used genomic DNA as template. TCRdb reprocessed the reads with MiXCR, giving one entry per CDR3 protein. Seen here are roughly 130,000 distinct CDR3 sequences, around 46% observed once, and the top ten hold 2.5% to 3%. Sample: sorted CD4+, CD8+, or CD8+CD57+ T cells (not recorded which) from PBMCs. The clonotype comes from a human donor in good health, serving as a control. The V call is TRBV7-8, the J call TRBJ1-1; D not certain. CDR3 loop: CASSLWSTEAFF. The CDR3 DNA reads TGTGCCAGCAGCTTGTGGAGCACTGAAGCTTTCTTT.